One and the same sample provided the 2 T cell receptor beta chains below, sequenced in a study of shared clonotypes between healthy human individuals. Sequencing used immunoSEQ multiplex PCR; TCRdb keeps in-frame clones, though not all of them. The sample holds 1,500,000 or so clones, about 98.5% seen once. Sequencing used naive CD4+ T cells sorted from blood. Stated subset: CD45RA+ positively selected. These receptors were obtained from a man between 25 and 39 years old in good health.

Comment on this clone: Distinct nucleotide sequences in the sample also encode this CDR3. In DNA, the CDR3 is TGCGCCAGCAGCTTGGGGACAGGGAGCAATCAGCCCCAGCATTTT. Translation: CASSLGTGSNQPQHF. The chain combines TRBV5-1 with TRBJ1-5; TRBD1 matches 8 bases. The CDR3 is 15 residues long. CDR1 is SGHRS and CDR2 is YFSETQ in the germline V gene. V lost 0 bases, J lost 1 base, and 0 bases stayed unmatched.

The chain couples TRBV5-5 to TRBJ2-7; the match to TRBD1 covers 10 bases. V lost 4 bases, J lost 5 bases, and 9 bases stayed unmatched. Germline V gene lookup returns CDR1 SGHKS and CDR2 YYEKEE (reference sequence). CDR3 size: 15 residues. Here the CDR3 DNA reads TGTGCCAGCAGCCTCGGACCCGGGACAGGGGACGAGCAGTACTTC. The encoded protein is CASSLGPGTGDEQYF.